The 20 T cell receptor beta chains given below trace back to one sample, sequenced in a study of blood T cells in healthy people across ages. It was with a sample-barcoded 5' primer and a J-beta primer mix that a second PCR of about 7 to 12 cycles was run. TCRdb reprocessed the 5' RACE reads with MiXCR, giving one entry per CDR3 protein. The sample yields roughly 1.6 million distinct CDR3 sequences, 30% to 40% seen once. Sequences were obtained from blood. The receptors originated from a woman in her twenties or thirties in good health.

The chain joins TRBV20-1 to TRBJ2-7; no clear D gene. V was pared by 3 bases and J by 0 bases, with 15 bases between. This CDR3 spans 15 amino acids. The germline gives CDR1 DFQATT, CDR2 SNEGSKA (reference sequence). The CDR3 is CSARAADQSSYEQYF. CDR3 in DNA: TGCAGTGCTAGGGCGGCGGACCAGAGCTCCTACGAGCAGTACTTC.

This rearrangement joins TRBV12-3 or TRBV12-4 to TRBJ2-1, with 9 bases matching TRBD2. This CDR3 has 15 residues. V was clipped by 6 bases and J by 4 bases; unmatched bases: 7. The CDR3 nucleotides read TGTGCCAGCAGACAGTATAGCGGGGGATACAATGAGCAGTTCTTC. Translating gives CASRQYSGGYNEQFF.

The V call is TRBV25-1, the J call TRBJ1-2; TRBD1 matches 9 bases. V dropped 3 bases and J dropped 7; count of bases not matched to a gene: 18. Per the germline V gene, CDR1 is MGHDK and CDR2 is SYGVNS. This CDR3 has 18 amino acids. Here the CDR3 reads CASSELKGTGTVRAGYTF. The CDR3 DNA follows: TGTGCCAGCAGTGAGTTAAAAGGGACAGGGACGGTCAGGGCTGGCTACACCTTC.

The DNA of the CDR3 is TGTGCTAGTGGTTTGAACCCGGGGACGGGAGAAGCTTTCTTT. Its translation: CASGLNPGTGEAFF. The V gene is TRBV12-5, the J gene TRBJ1-1; tentative D call: TRBD1 (5 bases). The CDR3 contains 14 residues. CDR1 is LGHNT, CDR2 FRNRAP, per germline. V lost 2 bases and J 8 bases, leaving 15 bases between the germline ends.

This clonotype was observed a handful of times. V usage is TRBV4-2 and J usage is TRBJ1-5; D is uncertain. Trimming cost V 2 bases and J 1 base, with 9 bases left between them. The CDR3 length is 15 residues. The V gene's germline CDR1 is LGHNA and CDR2 YNFKEQ. The DNA for the CDR3 is TGTGCCAGCAGCCAACGTACAGAGAGCAATCAGCCCCAGCATTTT. This codes for CASSQRTESNQPQHF.

The chain uses TRBV20-1 and TRBJ1-5; unclear D gene. Germline V lookup: CDR1 DFQATT, CDR2 SNEGSKA (reference sequence). Trimming took 3 bases from V and 5 from J, leaving 5 bases between them. CDR3 length: 11 residues. The CDR3 DNA reads as TGCAGTGCTAGTGGCGATCAGCCCCAGCATTTT. This encodes CSASGDQPQHF.

J is TRBJ1-1 and V is TRBV9; no firm D call. Trimming pared 1 base from V and 0 bases from J, leaving 16 bases between. The germline V gene encodes CDR1 SGDLS and CDR2 YYNGEE. The CDR3 runs to 17 residues. In nucleotides, the CDR3 is TGTGCCAGCAGCGTACACAGACGGCCACTCATGAACACTGAAGCTTTCTTT. This codes for CASSVHRRPLMNTEAFF.

This clonotype was detected only once. The chain joins TRBV18 to TRBJ2-7; TRBD2 matches 13 bases. The CDR3 runs 16 residues. The germline V gene encodes CDR1 KGHSH and CDR2 LQKENI. V dropped 6 bases and J dropped 3; count of bases not matched to a gene: 8. The CDR3 is CASSLQGLAGIYEQYF. CDR3 DNA sequence: TGTGCCAGCTCGCTTCAGGGACTAGCGGGAATCTACGAGCAGTACTTC.

This clonotype has a handful of counts. The J gene is TRBJ2-7, the V gene TRBV5-4, with D possibly matching TRBD1 (6 bases). The CDR3 totals 16 residues. Germline CDR1 SGHNT, CDR2 YYREEE (reference sequence). Trimming left V 1 base short and J 0 bases short, with 14 bases between. The CDR3 loop reads CASSLSPGESSYEQYF. Here the CDR3 DNA reads TGTGCCAGCAGCTTGTCTCCAGGGGAGAGCTCCTACGAGCAGTACTTC.

The V gene is TRBV6-4, the J gene TRBJ2-1, with D perhaps matching TRBD2 (6 bases). There are 15 residues in the CDR3. In germline, CDR1 is MRHNA, CDR2 SNTAGT. Trimming removed 3 bases at V and 3 bases at J, with 12 bases between. The CDR3 spells CASSDSLANYNEQFF. The CDR3 nucleotides read TGTGCCAGCAGTGATAGCCTAGCGAACTACAATGAGCAGTTCTTC.

This clonotype was observed a handful of times. The chain couples TRBV6-5 to TRBJ2-1, with 11 positions matching TRBD2. Germline CDR1 and CDR2: MNHEY and SVGAGI. Trimming cost V 5 bases and J 8 bases; bases outside gene matches: 11. The CDR3 runs to 16 residues. The CDR3 DNA follows: TGTGCCAGCAGTCCCCGGTTTAGCGGGGGGGCCTATGAGCAGTTCTTC. Encoded protein: CASSPRFSGGAYEQFF.

This clonotype was picked up a small number of times. The V call is TRBV9, the J call TRBJ2-1, with 7 bases lining up with TRBD2. This CDR3 is built from 14 residues. From germline, CDR1 is SGDLS and CDR2 YYNGEE. The J segment lost 2 bases and the V segment lost 3 bases, leaving 2 bases of the junction unmatched. The CDR3 is CASSGSGPYNEQFF. The DNA of the CDR3 is TGTGCCAGCAGCGGTAGCGGGCCCTACAATGAGCAGTTCTTC.

This clonotype was counted ten times or more. The chain combines TRBV7-8 with TRBJ2-6; 8 bases are shared with TRBD1. Germline CDR1 is SGHVS and CDR2 is FQNEAQ. After removal of 6 bases from V and 0 bases from J, the junction contained 7 bases not matched to a gene. The length of the CDR3 is 17 residues. The CDR3 nucleotides are TGTGCCAGCAGATTTAGACAGGGGCACTCTGGGGCCAACGTCCTGACTTTC. It translates to CASRFRQGHSGANVLTF. The complete variable domain, with remaining parts taken from reference TRBV7-8 and TRBJ2-6, reads GAGVSQSPRYKVAKRGQDVALRCDPISGHVSLFWYQQALGQGPEFLTYFQNEAQLDKSGLPSDRFFAERPEGSVSTLKIQRTQQEDSAVYLCASRFRQGHSGANVLTFGAGSRLTVL.

This clonotype turned up a few times. The chain carries TRBV7-2 and TRBJ1-6; no clear D. The CDR3 is made up of 14 amino acids. V lost 2 bases and J 10 bases, leaving 12 bases between the germline ends. Germline assignment: CDR1 SGHTA and CDR2 FQGNSA. CDR3 DNA sequence: TGTGCCAGCAGCTTACGGGTTCTTGGGTCACCCCTCCACTTT. Translating gives CASSLRVLGSPLHF.

The V gene is TRBV29-1, the J gene TRBJ2-2; TRBD1 aligns across 7 bases. V shed 0 bases and J 2 bases; nucleotides not matched to a gene: 6. The CDR3 totals 16 residues. Germline-derived CDR1 and CDR2 are SQVTM and ANQGSEA. The CDR3 reads CSVEDRRGSNTGELFF. The CDR3 DNA is TGCAGCGTTGAAGATCGCAGGGGGAGTAACACCGGGGAGCTGTTTTTT.

This clonotype was counted at least ten times. The CDR3 DNA follows: TGTGCCAGCAGCGGGACTAGCGGGGGGCTGAACACCGGGGAGCTGTTTTTT. Its protein is CASSGTSGGLNTGELFF. V gene TRBV5-4 combines with J gene TRBJ2-2; 15 bases match TRBD2. The V gene end was trimmed by 4 bases and the J gene end by 1 base; junction bases not matched to a gene: 2. Germline CDR1 is SGHNT and CDR2 is YYREEE (reference sequence). The length of the CDR3 is 17 residues.

This clonotype has more than one count but fewer than ten. The chain couples TRBV3-1 to TRBJ2-1; 8 bases agree with TRBD2. The CDR3 is 16 residues long. J was trimmed by 7 bases and V by 4 bases; bases with no gene match: 12. Germline assignment: CDR1 LGHDT and CDR2 YNNKEL (reference sequence). CDR3 DNA: TGTGCCAGCAGCCTATCCTATAGCGGGGTACTAAATGAGCAGTTCTTC. This encodes CASSLSYSGVLNEQFF.

This clonotype was counted ten times or more. At one end the junction does not follow the germline gene, possibly because of a read error. The gene calls are TRBV2 and TRBJ2-7; 7 bases match TRBD1. Germline CDR1 is SNHLY and CDR2 is FYNNEI. The length of the CDR3 is 15 residues. The CDR3 protein is CASSLSGGSSYEQYF. CDR3 sequence (DNA): TGCGCCAGCAGCCTATCAGGGGGTAGCTCCTACGAGCAGTACTTC.

V is TRBV5-1 and J is TRBJ2-7, with D possibly called TRBD1 or TRBD2 (5 bases each). The CDR3 contains 14 residues. Germline values: CDR1 SGHRS, CDR2 YFSETQ. The V end was cut by 3 bases, the J end by 3 bases, with 13 bases between. The CDR3 DNA follows: TGCGCCAGCAGCTGGGTTGGGACGGGCTACGAGCAGTACTTC. Amino acid sequence: CASSWVGTGYEQYF.

The chain uses TRBV4-1 and TRBJ2-6; the D gene is possibly TRBD1 (5 bases). V was pared by 8 bases and J by 0 bases, with 11 bases between. CDR1 is MGHRA, CDR2 YSYEKL, per germline. The CDR3 has 15 amino acids. The DNA for the CDR3 is TGCGCCAGCGGGCTAGACAGCTCTGGGGCCAACGTCCTGACTTTC. As protein: CASGLDSSGANVLTF.